This is a list of T cell receptor beta chains from one sample in a study of blood T cell repertoires in COVID-19. Some clones are missing from TCRdb's copy, which holds only in-frame ones; the method was immunoSEQ multiplex PCR. The sample has 160,000 or so clones; about four fifths are singletons. The specimen was peripheral blood. These receptors all come from a man between 70 and 80 years old with active or convalescent COVID-19. Both conserved end residues are part of each CDR3. A D gene is named only where the DNA matches it firmly. The size field is filled for only some rows; it gives once, few, many or a size class.

clone_size: -; j_call: TRBJ2-7; d_call: TRBD1; v_call: TRBV5-1; cdr3_nt: TGCGCCAGCAGCTTGGCACAGGGGAATTCCTACGAGCAGTACTTC; cdr3_aa: CASSLAQGNSYEQYF
clone_size: -; j_call: TRBJ1-1; d_call: -; v_call: TRBV19; cdr3_nt: TGTGCCAGTTGCGGCAGGGCTATGAACACTGAAGCTTTCTTT; cdr3_aa: CASCGRAMNTEAFF
clone_size: few; j_call: TRBJ2-1; d_call: -; v_call: TRBV2; cdr3_nt: TGTGCCGAAGGAGGGGCTAGCGCGGGCGATGAGCAGTTCTTC; cdr3_aa: CAEGGASAGDEQFF
clone_size: -; j_call: TRBJ2-3; d_call: TRBD2; v_call: TRBV5-1; cdr3_nt: TGCGCCAGCAGCTCCGTCGCGGGGGATACAGATACGCAGTATTTT; cdr3_aa: CASSSVAGDTDTQYF
clone_size: -; j_call: TRBJ2-1; d_call: -; v_call: TRBV12-3/TRBV12-4; cdr3_nt: TGTGCCAGCAGTTTACAGAACAATGAGCAGTTCTTC; cdr3_aa: CASSLQNNEQFF
clone_size: few; j_call: TRBJ2-1; d_call: TRBD1; v_call: TRBV7-6; cdr3_nt: TGTGCCAGCAGCTTAGCGGCGGGACAGGCTTTTCGGAATGAGCAGTTCTTC; cdr3_aa: CASSLAAGQAFRNEQFF
clone_size: -; j_call: TRBJ2-4; d_call: -; v_call: TRBV9; cdr3_nt: TGTGCCAGCAGCCTCAGGGGCGGCGACCAGTACTTC; cdr3_aa: CASSLRGGDQYF
clone_size: few; j_call: TRBJ1-1; d_call: -; v_call: TRBV5-1; cdr3_nt: TGCGCCAGCAGCCCGGACAGACTTAATCTTGAAGCTTTCTTT; cdr3_aa: CASSPDRLNLEAFF
clone_size: -; j_call: TRBJ1-2; d_call: -; v_call: TRBV7-8; cdr3_nt: TGTGCCAGCAGCTTAGCGAACGGGGGAGGGCAGGGGACCTACTATGGCTACACCTTC; cdr3_aa: CASSLANGGGQGTYYGYTF
clone_size: -; j_call: TRBJ2-5; d_call: TRBD2; v_call: TRBV9; cdr3_nt: TGTGCCAGCAGCCGGGGGGTCCACCAAGAGACCCAGTACTTC; cdr3_aa: CASSRGVHQETQYF